In this sample, the clone carrying this TCR beta chain turned up a few times. As yet, its antigen is unknown. This record belongs to a study of response to subunit inactivated influenza vaccine. Study findings and constraints: It was the authors' suggestion that each seasonal influenza vaccination recruits few new T cells.

In TCRdb, the RT-PCR reads were re-called with MiXCR into one record per CDR3 protein. The table has roughly 180,000 distinct CDR3 sequences, about 9% seen once. V was clipped by 3 bases and J by 5 bases, with 14 bases between them. Germline V CDR1 and CDR2: DFQATT, SNEGSKA (reference sequence). The CDR3 contains 14 residues. The TCR was taken from a man aged 45-65 years who received an inactivated influenza vaccine. Source: non-naive T cells sorted from PBMCs, taken on the day of vaccination. This sequence joins TRBV20-1 and TRBJ1-5, with a possible D match to TRBD1 (5 bases). The CDR3 spells CSASRGLGHQPQHF. CDR3 nucleotides: TGCAGTGCTAGTCGGGGACTGGGTCATCAGCCCCAGCATTTT.